This TCR beta chain is drawn from a study of blood T cells in healthy people across ages. In the study overall: Capture by template switching was about one barcoded beta molecule per two T cells.

V dropped 1 base and J dropped 0; count of bases not matched to a gene: 5. CDR3 length: 16 residues. Germline V gene data show CDR1 as SGHTA and CDR2 as FQGTGA. This clonotype was found a few times. Its antigen is currently unknown. A sample-barcoded 5' primer and a J-beta primer mix were used in a second PCR of roughly 7 to 12 cycles. Each cDNA molecule carried a tag from a template-switch adaptor that contained 12 random nucleotides. MiXCR, applied by TCRdb to the 5' RACE reads, yields one record per CDR3 protein. The data contain around 280,000 distinct CDR3 sequences, roughly 26% of them seen just once; the ten biggest clones take up roughly 30%. Study results and caveats: Strong correlation was found linking TCR beta diversity to naive T cell percentage.

Sequences were obtained from blood. The chain couples TRBV7-3 to TRBJ1-1, with 7 bases aligning to TRBD1. The TCR originated in a woman in her seventies in good health. The CDR3 DNA is TGTGCCAGCAGCTTAAGAGGGGGCCAGGTGAACACTGAAGCTTTCTTT. Residues: CASSLRGGQVNTEAFF.